The clone carrying this T cell receptor beta chain was seen a handful of times. Here immunoSEQ multiplex PCR was the method, and the copy in TCRdb shows in-frame clones only, minus some. The sample includes some 150,000 clones, 75% to 90% seen only once; the top ten take more than 14%. The data were obtained in a study of blood T cell repertoires in COVID-19. From germline, CDR1 is LNHDA and CDR2 SQIVND (reference sequence). Trimming at V came to 3 bases and at J to 4 bases, leaving 6 bases not matched to a gene. The CDR3 is made up of 16 amino acids. Sequenced: peripheral blood. This sequence joins TRBV19 and TRBJ2-1, with 10 bases that match TRBD1. This clonotype was obtained from a woman aged 40 to 49 with acute or convalescent COVID-19. CDR3 protein: CASSMRTGGFYNEQFF. DNA of the CDR3: TGTGCCAGTAGTATGAGGACAGGGGGATTTTACAATGAGCAGTTCTTC.